This T cell receptor beta chain originates from a study of T-cell reconstitution after alpha-beta-depleted transplantation in children. General study results and limits: T-cell numbers and diversity, one year after transplant, stemmed largely from T cells that were newly produced. About two months after transplant, alpha-beta T cells reportedly came from several hundred expanded graft clones. Surviving thymic progenitors and recipient T cells were the source of high TCRbeta diversity at day 60 in some patients.

This clonotype was observed a few times. Its antigen is not known. Unique molecular identifiers were built into the TCRbeta library. A single record per CDR3 protein comes from TCRdb applying MiXCR to the PCR reads. The sample includes about a million distinct CDR3 sequences, around 30% of them seen just once. The origin of this receptor is a boy less than two years old who had a stem cell transplant for SCID, so the T cells may come from the graft donor. Here the sequenced sample was PBMCs, mostly from graft donor cells, taken 360 days after TCRalphabeta/CD19-depleted stem cell transplant.

CDR3: CASSLGAGGLFGTQYF. DNA for the CDR3: TGTGCCAGCAGCTTAGGTGCGGGGGGCCTCTTCGGTACGCAGTATTTT. The rearrangement joins TRBV7-2 to TRBJ2-3; 8 bases are a match to TRBD2. Germline assignment: CDR1 SGHTA and CDR2 FQGNSA. This CDR3 is built from 16 residues. Unmatched junction bases numbered 11, after V lost 1 base and J lost 8 bases.